This T cell receptor beta chain was captured in a study of identical twins. Findings of the study overall: Out-of-frame TCR alpha sharing in monozygotic twins exceeded recombination model predictions.

Germline values: CDR1 SEHNR, CDR2 FQNEAQ (reference sequence). The V end lost 2 bases, the J end lost 9 bases, and 17 bases lay between the germline ends. This CDR3 is built from 15 residues. Healthy Caucasians alone served as donors. Through template switching, a universal primer site was introduced, and the cDNA contained unique molecular identifiers. TCRdb ran MiXCR on the 5' RACE reads and lists one entry per CDR3 protein. Among approximately 220,000 distinct CDR3 sequences, less than 9.5% were seen once, and the ten largest hold about 5.5%. This clonotype was observed a handful of times. Its specificity is not known.

The source is a woman between 18 and 30 years old in good health. The chain joins TRBV7-9 to TRBJ2-1, with a possible D match to TRBD2 (5 bases). The sequenced sample consisted of memory (CD45RO+) T cells sorted from blood. The CDR3 region is CASSLSRGLGGEQFF. In nucleotides, the CDR3 is TGTGCCAGCAGCTTAAGTAGAGGGCTTGGCGGTGAGCAGTTCTTC.